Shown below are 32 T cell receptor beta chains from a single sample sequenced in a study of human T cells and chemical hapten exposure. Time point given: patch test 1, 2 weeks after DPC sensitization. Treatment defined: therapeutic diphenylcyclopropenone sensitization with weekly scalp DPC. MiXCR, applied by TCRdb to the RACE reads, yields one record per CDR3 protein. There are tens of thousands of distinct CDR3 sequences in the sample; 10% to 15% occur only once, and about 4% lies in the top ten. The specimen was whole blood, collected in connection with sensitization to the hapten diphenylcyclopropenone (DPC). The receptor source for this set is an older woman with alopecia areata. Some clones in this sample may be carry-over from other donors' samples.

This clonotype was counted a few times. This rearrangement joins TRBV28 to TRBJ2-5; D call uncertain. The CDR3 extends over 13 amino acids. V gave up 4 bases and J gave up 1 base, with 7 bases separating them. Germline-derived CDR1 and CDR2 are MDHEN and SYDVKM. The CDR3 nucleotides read TGTGCCAGCAGTTCACAGATCCAAGAGACCCAGTACTTC. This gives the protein CASSSQIQETQYF.

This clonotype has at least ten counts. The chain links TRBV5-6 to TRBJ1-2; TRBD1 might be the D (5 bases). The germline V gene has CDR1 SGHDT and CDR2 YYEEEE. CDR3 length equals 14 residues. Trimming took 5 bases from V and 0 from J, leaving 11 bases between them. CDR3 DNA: TGTGCCAGCAGTTACAGGCCGACTAACTATGGCTACACCTTC. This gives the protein CASSYRPTNYGYTF. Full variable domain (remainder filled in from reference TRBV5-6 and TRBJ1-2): DAGVTQSPTHLIKTRGQQVTLRCSPKSGHDTVSWYQQALGQGPQFIFQYYEEEERQRGNFPDRFSGHQFPNYSSELNVNALLLGDSALYLCASSYRPTNYGYTFGSGTRLTVV.

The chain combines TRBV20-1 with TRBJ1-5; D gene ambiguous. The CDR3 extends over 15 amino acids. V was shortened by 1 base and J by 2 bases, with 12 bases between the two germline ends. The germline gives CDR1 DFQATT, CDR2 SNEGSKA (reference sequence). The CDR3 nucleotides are TGCAGTGCTAGAGCCGGATCGGCCGGCAATCAGCCCCAGCATTTT. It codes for CSARAGSAGNQPQHF.

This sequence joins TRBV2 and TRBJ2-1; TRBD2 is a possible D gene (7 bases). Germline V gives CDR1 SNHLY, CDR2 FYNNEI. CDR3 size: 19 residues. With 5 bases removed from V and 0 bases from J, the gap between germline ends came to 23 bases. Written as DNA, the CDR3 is TGTGCCAGCAGTACCCTTGGGGGCGGGGGCACCAGCTCCTACAATGAGCAGTTCTTC. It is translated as CASSTLGGGGTSSYNEQFF.

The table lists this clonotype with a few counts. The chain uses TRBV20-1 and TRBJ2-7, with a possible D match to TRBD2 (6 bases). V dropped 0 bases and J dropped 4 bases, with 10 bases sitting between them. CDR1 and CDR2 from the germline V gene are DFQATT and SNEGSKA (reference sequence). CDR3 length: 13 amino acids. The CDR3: CSARERTKYEQYF. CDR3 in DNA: TGCAGTGCTAGAGAGCGGACTAAATACGAGCAGTACTTC.

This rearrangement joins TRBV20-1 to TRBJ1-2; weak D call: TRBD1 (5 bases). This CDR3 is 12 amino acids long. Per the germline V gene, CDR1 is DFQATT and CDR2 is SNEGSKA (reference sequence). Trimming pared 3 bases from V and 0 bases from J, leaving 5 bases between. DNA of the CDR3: TGCAGTGCTAGCAGGGCTAACTATGGCTACACCTTC. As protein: CSASRANYGYTF.

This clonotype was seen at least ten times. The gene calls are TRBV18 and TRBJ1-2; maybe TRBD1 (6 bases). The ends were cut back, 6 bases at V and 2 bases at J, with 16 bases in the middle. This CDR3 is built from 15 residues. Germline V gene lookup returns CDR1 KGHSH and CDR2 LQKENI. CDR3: CASSVTGKANYGYTF. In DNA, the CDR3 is TGTGCCAGCTCGGTAACAGGGAAGGCCAACTATGGCTACACCTTC.

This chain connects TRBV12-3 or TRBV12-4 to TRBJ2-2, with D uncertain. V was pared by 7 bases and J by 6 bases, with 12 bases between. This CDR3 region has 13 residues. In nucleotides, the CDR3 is TGTGCCAGCACCCTCGGTCTGTCCGGGGAGCTGTTTTTT. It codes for CASTLGLSGELFF.

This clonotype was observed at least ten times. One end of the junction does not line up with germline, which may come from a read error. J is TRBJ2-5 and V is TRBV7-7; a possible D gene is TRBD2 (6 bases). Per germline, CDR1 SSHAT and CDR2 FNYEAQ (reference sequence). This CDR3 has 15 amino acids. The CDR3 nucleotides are TGTGCTAGCAGCCCATATTCCGGGACTGGCGAGACCCAGTACTTC. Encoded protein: CASSPYSGTGETQYF.

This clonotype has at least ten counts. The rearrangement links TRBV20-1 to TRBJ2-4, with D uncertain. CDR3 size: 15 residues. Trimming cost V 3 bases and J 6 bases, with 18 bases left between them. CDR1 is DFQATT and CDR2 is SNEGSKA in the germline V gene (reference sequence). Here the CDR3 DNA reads TGCAGTGCTAGTTCGGGTCGGTCCTTGGGAAACATTCAGTACTTC. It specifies CSASSGRSLGNIQYF.

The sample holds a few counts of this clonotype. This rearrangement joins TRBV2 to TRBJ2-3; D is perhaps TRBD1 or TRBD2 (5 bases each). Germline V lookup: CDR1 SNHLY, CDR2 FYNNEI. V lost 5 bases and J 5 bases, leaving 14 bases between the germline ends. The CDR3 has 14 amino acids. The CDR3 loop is CASSLRDEGDTQYF. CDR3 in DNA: TGTGCCAGCAGTCTCCGGGACGAAGGAGATACGCAGTATTTT.

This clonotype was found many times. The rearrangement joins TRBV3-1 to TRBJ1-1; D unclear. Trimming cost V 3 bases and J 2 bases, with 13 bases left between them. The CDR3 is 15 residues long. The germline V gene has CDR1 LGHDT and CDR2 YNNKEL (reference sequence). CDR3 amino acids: CASSQSLTRNTEAFF. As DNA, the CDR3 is TGTGCCAGCAGCCAGTCCCTTACTCGTAACACTGAAGCTTTCTTT.

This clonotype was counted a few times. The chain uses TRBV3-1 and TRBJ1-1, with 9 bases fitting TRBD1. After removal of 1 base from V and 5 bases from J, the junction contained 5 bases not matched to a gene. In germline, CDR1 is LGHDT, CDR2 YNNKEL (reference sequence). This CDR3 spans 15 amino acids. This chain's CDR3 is CASSQGGQGRTEAFF. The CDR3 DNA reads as TGTGCCAGCAGCCAAGGGGGACAGGGAAGGACTGAAGCTTTCTTT.

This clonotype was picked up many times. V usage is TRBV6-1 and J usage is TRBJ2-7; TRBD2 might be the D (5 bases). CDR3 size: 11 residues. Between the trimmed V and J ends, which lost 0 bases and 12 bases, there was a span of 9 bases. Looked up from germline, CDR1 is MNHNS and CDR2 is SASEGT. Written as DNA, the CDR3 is TGTGCCAGCAGTGAAGCATGGGGAGCGTACTTC. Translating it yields CASSEAWGAYF.

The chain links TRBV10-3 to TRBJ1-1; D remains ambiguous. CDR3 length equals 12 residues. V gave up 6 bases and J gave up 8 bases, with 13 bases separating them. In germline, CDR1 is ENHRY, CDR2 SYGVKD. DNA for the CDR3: TGTGCCATCAGGGCAGTAGAGGAGGAAGCTTTCTTT. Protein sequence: CAIRAVEEEAFF.

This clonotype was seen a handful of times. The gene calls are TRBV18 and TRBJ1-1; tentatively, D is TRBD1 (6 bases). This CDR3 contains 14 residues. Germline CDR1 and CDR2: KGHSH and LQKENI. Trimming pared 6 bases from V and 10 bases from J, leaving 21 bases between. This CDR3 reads CASSARGHLVGAFF. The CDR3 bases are TGTGCCAGCTCGGCGAGGGGACACCTTGTTGGAGCTTTCTTT. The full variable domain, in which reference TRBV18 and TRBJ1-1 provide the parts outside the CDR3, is NAGVMQNPRHLVRRRGQEARLRCSPMKGHSHVYWYRQLPEEGLKFMVYLQKENIIDESGMPKERFSAEFPKEGPSILRIQQVVRGDSAAYFCASSARGHLVGAFFGQGTRLTVV.

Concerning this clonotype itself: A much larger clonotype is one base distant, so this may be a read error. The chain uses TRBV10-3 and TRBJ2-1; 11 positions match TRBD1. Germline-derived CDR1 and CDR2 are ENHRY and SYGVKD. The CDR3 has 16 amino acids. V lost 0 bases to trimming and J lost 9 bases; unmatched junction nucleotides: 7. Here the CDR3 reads CAISESSGQGGAEQFF. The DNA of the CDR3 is TGTGCCATCAGTGAGTCGTCGGGACAGGGGGGTGCTGAGCAGTTCTTC.

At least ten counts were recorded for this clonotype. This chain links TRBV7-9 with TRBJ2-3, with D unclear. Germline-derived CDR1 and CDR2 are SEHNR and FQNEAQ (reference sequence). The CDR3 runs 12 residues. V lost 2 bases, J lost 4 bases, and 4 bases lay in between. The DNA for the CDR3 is TGTGCCAGCAGCTTATGGCCAGATACGCAGTATTTT. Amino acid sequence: CASSLWPDTQYF.

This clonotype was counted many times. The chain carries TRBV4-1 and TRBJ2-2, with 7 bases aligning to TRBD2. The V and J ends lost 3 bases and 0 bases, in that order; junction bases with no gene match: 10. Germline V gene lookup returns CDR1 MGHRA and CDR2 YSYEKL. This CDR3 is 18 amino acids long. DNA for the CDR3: TGCGCCAGCAGCCATGGGAGACTCCTAGCGGCGAACACCGGGGAGCTGTTTTTT. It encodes CASSHGRLLAANTGELFF.

The CDR3 DNA reads as TGTGCCAGCAGTTACCAGGGGGACAGGGACGACGATGGCTACACCTTC. Its protein product is CASSYQGDRDDDGYTF. The J gene is TRBJ1-2, the V gene TRBV6-5, with 9 bases aligning to TRBD1. The CDR3 is made up of 16 amino acids. Losses at the gene ends were 2 bases for V and 6 bases for J; bases not matched to a gene: 10. Germline-derived CDR1 and CDR2 are MNHEY and SVGAGI.

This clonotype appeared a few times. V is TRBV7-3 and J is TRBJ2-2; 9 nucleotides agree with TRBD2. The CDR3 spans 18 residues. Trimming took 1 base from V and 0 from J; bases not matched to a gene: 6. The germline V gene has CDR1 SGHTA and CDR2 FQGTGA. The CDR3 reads CASSLISSGVPNTGELFF. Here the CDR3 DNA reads TGTGCCAGCAGCTTAATATCTAGCGGGGTACCGAACACCGGGGAGCTGTTTTTT. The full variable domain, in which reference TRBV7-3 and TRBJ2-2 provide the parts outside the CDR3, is GAGVSQTPSNKVTEKGKYVELRCDPISGHTALYWYRQSLGQGPEFLIYFQGTGAADDSGLPNDRFFAVRPEGSVSTLKIQRTERGDSAVYLCASSLISSGVPNTGELFFGEGSRLTVL.

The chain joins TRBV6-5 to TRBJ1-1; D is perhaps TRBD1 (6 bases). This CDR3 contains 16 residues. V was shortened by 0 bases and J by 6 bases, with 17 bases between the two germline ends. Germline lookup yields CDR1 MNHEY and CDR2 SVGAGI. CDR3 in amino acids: CASSYSITGTSAEAFF. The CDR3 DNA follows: TGTGCCAGCAGTTACTCCATAACAGGGACAAGCGCTGAAGCTTTCTTT.

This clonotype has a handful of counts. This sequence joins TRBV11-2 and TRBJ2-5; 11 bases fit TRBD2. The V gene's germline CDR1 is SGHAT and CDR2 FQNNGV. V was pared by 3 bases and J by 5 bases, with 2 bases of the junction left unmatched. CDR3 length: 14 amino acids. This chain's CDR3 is CASSFSGGAETQYF. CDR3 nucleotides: TGTGCCAGCAGCTTTAGCGGGGGGGCTGAGACCCAGTACTTC.

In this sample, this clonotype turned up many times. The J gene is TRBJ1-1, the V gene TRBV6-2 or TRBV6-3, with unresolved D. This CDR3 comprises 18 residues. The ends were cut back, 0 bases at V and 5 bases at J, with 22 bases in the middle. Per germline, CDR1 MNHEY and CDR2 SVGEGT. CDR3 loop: CASSYSTEGHWVGTEAFF. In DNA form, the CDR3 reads TGTGCCAGCAGTTACTCGACGGAAGGGCATTGGGTAGGGACTGAAGCTTTCTTT.

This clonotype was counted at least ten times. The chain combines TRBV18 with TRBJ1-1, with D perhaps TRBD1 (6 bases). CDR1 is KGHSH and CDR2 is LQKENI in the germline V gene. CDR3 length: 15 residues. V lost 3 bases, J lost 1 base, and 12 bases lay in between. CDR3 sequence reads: CASSPRTVQNTEAFF. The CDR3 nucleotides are TGTGCCAGCTCACCGCGGACAGTCCAGAACACTGAAGCTTTCTTT.

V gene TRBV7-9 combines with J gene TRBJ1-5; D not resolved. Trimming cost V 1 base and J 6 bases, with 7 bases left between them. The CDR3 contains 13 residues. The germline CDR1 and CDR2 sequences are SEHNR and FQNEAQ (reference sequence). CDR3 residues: CASSLGEIQPQHF. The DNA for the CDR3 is TGTGCCAGCAGCTTAGGGGAGATTCAGCCCCAGCATTTT. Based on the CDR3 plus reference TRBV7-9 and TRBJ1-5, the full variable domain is DTGVSQNPRHKITKRGQNVTFRCDPISEHNRLYWYRQTLGQGPEFLTYFQNEAQLEKSRLLSDRFSAERPKGSFSTLEIQRTEQGDSAMYLCASSLGEIQPQHFGDGTRLSIL.

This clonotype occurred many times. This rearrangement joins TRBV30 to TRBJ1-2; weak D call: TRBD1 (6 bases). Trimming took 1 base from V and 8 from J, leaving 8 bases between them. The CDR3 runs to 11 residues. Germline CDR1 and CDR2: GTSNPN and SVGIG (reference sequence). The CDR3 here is CAWSAGEGYTF. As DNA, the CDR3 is TGTGCCTGGAGTGCAGGGGAGGGCTACACCTTC.

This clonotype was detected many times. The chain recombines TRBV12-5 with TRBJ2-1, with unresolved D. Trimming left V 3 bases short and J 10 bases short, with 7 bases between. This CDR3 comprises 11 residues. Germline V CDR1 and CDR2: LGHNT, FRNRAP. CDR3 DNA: TGTGCTAGTGGTTTTTCAGACGAGCAGTTCTTC. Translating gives CASGFSDEQFF.

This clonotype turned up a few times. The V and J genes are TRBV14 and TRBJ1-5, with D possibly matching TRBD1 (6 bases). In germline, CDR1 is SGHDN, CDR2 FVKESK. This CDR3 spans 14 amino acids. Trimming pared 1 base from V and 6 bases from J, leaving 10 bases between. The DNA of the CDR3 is TGTGCCAGCAGCCAAGCAGGGGTTAGTCAGCCCCAGCATTTT. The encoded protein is CASSQAGVSQPQHF.

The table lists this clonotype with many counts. CDR3 coding DNA: TGTGCCAGCAGCAAGTCCCGGGACCTCCAAGAGACCCAGTACTTC. Amino acid sequence: CASSKSRDLQETQYF. This chain connects TRBV7-2 to TRBJ2-5, with D perhaps assigned TRBD1 or TRBD2 (5 bases each). Trimming removed 5 bases from V and 1 base from J, with 14 bases in between. Germline V gene data show CDR1 as SGHTA and CDR2 as FQGNSA. The CDR3 loop spans 15 amino acids.

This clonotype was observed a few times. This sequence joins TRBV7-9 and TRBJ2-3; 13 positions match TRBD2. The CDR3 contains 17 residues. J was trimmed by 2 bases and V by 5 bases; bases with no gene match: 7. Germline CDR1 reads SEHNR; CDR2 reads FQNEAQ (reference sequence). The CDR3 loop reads CASSARTSGGLTDTQYF. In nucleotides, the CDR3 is TGTGCCAGCAGCGCCCGGACTAGCGGGGGTCTCACAGATACGCAGTATTTT.

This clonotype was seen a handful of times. The CDR3 DNA reads as TGTGCCAGCAGCTTATCTAGCGGGATCTGGGATACGCAGTATTTT. Amino acid sequence: CASSLSSGIWDTQYF. The chain combines TRBV11-2 with TRBJ2-3, with TRBD2 identical over 9 bases. After removal of 2 bases from V and 6 bases from J, the junction contained 6 bases not matched to a gene. This CDR3 spans 15 amino acids. Per germline, CDR1 SGHAT and CDR2 FQNNGV.